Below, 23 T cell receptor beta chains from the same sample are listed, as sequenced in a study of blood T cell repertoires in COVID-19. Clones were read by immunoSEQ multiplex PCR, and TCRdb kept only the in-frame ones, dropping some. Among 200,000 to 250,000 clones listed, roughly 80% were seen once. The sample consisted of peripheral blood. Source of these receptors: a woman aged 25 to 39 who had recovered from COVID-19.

CDR3 nucleotide sequence: TGTGCTAGTGGTTTGGGTCTCAATCAGCCCCAGCATTTT. This encodes CASGLGLNQPQHF. The chain uses TRBV12-5 and TRBJ1-5, with no clear D. CDR3 size: 13 residues. V shed 1 base and J shed 3 bases, with 4 bases lying between them. CDR1 is LGHNT, CDR2 FRNRAP, per germline. Using reference TRBV12-5 and TRBJ1-5 for the parts outside the CDR3, the full variable domain is DARVTQTPRHKVTEMGQEVTMRCQPILGHNTVFWYRQTMMQGLELLAYFRNRAPLDDSGMPKDRFSAEMPDATLATLKIQPSEPRDSAVYFCASGLGLNQPQHFGDGTRLSIL.

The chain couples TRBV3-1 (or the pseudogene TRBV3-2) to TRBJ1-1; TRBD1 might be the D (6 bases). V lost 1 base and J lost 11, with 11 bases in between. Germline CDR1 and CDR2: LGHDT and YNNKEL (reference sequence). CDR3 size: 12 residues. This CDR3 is CASSQGTDDAFF. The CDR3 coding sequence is TGTGCCAGCAGCCAAGGGACAGACGACGCTTTCTTT.

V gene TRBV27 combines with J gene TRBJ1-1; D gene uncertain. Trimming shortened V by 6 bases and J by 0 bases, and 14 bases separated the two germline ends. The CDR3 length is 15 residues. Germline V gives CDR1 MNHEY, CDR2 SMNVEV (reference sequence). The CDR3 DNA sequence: TGTGCCAGCAGCCAAACGGCAGGCTTGAACACTGAAGCTTTCTTT. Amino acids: CASSQTAGLNTEAFF.

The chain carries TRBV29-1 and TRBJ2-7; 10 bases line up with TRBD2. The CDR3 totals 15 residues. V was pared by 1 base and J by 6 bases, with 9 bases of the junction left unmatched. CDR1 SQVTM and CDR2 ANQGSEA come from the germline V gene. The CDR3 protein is CSVEARTSGRGEQYF. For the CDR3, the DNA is TGCAGCGTTGAAGCTCGGACTAGCGGAAGGGGCGAGCAGTACTTC.

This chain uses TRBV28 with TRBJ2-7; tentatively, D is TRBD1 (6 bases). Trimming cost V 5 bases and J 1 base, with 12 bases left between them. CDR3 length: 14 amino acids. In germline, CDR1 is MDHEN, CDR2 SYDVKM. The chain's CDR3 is CASSGSGASYEQYF. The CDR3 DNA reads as TGTGCCAGCAGTGGGTCAGGGGCTTCCTACGAGCAGTACTTC.

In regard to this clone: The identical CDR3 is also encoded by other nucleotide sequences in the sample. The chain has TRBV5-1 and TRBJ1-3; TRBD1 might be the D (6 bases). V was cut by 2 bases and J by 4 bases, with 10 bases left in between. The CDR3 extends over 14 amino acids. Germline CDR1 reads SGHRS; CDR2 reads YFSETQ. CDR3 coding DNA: TGCGCCAGCAGCTTATGGGGGCCCGGAAACACCATATATTTT. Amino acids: CASSLWGPGNTIYF.

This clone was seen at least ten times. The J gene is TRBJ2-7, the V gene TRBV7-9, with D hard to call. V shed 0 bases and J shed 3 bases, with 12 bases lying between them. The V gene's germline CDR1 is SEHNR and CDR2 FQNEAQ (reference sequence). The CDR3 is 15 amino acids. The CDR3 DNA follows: TGTGCCAGCAGCTTAGCGGATGGATCGGGCTACGAGCAGTACTTC. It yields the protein CASSLADGSGYEQYF.

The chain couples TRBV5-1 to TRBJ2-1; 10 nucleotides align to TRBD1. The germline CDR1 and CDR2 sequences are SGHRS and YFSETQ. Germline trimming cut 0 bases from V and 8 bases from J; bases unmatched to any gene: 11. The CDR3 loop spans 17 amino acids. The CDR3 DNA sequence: TGCGCCAGCAGCTTGGCCAGTACCGGGACAGGGGTGGATGAGCAGTTCTTC. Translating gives CASSLASTGTGVDEQFF.

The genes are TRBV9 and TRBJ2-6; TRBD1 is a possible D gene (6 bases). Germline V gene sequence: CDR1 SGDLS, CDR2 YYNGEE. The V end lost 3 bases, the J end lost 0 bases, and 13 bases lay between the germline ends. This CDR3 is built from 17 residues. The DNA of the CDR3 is TGTGCCAGCAGCGGCGACAGGCCCTACTCTGGGGCCAACGTCCTGACTTTC. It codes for CASSGDRPYSGANVLTF.

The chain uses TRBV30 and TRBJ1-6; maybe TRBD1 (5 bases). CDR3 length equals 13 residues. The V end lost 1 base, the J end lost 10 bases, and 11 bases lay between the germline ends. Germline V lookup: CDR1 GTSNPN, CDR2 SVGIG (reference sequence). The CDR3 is CAWSAGGRSPLHF. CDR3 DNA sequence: TGTGCCTGGAGTGCCGGGGGGAGGTCACCCCTCCACTTT.

CDR3 protein: CAWRSRASGSSYEQYF. In DNA form, the CDR3 reads TGTGCCTGGAGGTCTCGGGCTAGCGGGAGCTCCTACGAGCAGTACTTC. The chain recombines TRBV30 with TRBJ2-7; 10 bases align to TRBD2. Unmatched junction bases numbered 8, after V lost 3 bases and J lost 0 bases. This CDR3 contains 16 residues. In germline, CDR1 is GTSNPN, CDR2 SVGIG (reference sequence).

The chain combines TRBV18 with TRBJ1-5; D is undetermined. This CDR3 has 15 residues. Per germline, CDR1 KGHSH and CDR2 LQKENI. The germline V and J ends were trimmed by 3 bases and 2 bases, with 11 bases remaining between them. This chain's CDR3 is CASSPLSGGNQPQHF. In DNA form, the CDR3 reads TGTGCCAGCTCACCTTTGTCGGGTGGCAATCAGCCCCAGCATTTT.

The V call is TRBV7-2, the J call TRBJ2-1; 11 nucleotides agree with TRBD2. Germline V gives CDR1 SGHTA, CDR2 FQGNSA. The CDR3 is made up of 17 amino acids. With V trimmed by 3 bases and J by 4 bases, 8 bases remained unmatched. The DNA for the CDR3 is TGTGCCAGCAGCTTGACCCTTACTAGCGGGAGTTACAATGAGCAGTTCTTC. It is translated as CASSLTLTSGSYNEQFF.

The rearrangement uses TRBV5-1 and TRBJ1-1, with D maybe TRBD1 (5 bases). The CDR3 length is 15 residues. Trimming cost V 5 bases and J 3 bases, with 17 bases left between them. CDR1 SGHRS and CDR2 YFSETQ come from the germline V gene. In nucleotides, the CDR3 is TGCGCCAGCAGTCCGGGGCGGGGGTTGGACACTGAAGCTTTCTTT. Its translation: CASSPGRGLDTEAFF. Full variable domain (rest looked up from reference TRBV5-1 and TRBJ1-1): KAGVTQTPRYLIKTRGQQVTLSCSPISGHRSVSWYQQTPGQGLQFLFEYFSETQRNKGNFPGRFSGRQFSNSRSEMNVSTLELGDSALYLCASSPGRGLDTEAFFGQGTRLTVV.

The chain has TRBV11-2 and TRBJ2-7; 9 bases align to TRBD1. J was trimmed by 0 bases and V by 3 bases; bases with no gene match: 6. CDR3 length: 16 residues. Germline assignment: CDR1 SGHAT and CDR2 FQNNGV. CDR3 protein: CASSFNRGQSSYEQYF. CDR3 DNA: TGTGCCAGCAGCTTCAACAGGGGGCAGAGCTCCTACGAGCAGTACTTC.

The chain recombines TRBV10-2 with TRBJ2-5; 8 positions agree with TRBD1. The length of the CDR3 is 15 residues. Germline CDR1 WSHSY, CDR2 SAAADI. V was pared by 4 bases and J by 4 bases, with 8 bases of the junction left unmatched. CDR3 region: CASSGRGRVAETQYF. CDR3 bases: TGCGCCAGCAGTGGCAGGGGGCGTGTTGCAGAGACCCAGTACTTC.

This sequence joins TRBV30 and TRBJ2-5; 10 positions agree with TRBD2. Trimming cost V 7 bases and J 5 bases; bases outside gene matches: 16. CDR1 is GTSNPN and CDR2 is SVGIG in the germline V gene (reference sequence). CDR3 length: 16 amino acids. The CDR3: CASQREGSAGWETQYF. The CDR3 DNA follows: TGTGCCTCTCAGCGGGAGGGCTCCGCCGGTTGGGAGACCCAGTACTTC.

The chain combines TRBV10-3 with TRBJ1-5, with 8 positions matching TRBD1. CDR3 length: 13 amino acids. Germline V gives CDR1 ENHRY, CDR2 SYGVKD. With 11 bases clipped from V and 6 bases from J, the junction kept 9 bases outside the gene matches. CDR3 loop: CASSDRVVQPQHF. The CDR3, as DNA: TGTGCCTCCTCGGACAGGGTTGTTCAGCCCCAGCATTTT.

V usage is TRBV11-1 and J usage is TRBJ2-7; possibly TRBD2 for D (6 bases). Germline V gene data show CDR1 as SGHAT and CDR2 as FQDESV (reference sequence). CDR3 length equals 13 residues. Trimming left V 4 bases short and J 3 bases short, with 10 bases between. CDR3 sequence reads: CASSYGGNYEQYF. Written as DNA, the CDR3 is TGTGCCAGCAGCTATGGCGGGAACTACGAGCAGTACTTC.

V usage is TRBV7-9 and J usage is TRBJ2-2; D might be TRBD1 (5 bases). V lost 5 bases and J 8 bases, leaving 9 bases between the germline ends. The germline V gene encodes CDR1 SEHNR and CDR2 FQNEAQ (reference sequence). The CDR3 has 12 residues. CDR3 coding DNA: TGTGCCAGCAGCCAGGGAAAAGGGGAGCTGTTTTTT. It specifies CASSQGKGELFF.

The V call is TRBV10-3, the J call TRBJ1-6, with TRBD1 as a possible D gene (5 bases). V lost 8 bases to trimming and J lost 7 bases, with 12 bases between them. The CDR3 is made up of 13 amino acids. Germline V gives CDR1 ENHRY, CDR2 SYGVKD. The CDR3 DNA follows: TGTGCCATCGGAGAGACAGCAAATTCACCCCTCCACTTT. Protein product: CAIGETANSPLHF.

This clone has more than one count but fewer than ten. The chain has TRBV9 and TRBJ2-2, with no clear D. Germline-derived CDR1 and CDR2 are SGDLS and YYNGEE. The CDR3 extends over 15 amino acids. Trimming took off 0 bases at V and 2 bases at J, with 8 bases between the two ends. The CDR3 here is CASSVVGGNTGELFF. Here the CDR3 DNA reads TGTGCCAGCAGCGTAGTTGGCGGAAACACCGGGGAGCTGTTTTTT. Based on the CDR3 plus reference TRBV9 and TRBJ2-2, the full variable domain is DSGVTQTPKHLITATGQRVTLRCSPRSGDLSVYWYQQSLDQGLQFLIQYYNGEERAKGNILERFSAQQFPDLHSELNLSSLELGDSALYFCASSVVGGNTGELFFGEGSRLTVL.

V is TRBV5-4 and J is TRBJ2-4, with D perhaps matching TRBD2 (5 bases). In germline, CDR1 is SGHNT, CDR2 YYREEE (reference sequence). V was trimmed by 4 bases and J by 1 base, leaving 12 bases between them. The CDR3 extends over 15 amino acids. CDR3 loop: CASSHKSGAKNIQYF. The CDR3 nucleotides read TGTGCCAGCAGCCACAAGTCGGGGGCCAAAAACATTCAGTACTTC. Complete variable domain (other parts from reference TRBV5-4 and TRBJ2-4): ETGVTQSPTHLIKTRGQQVTLRCSSQSGHNTVSWYQQALGQGPQFIFQYYREEENGRGNFPPRFSGLQFPNYSSELNVNALELDDSALYLCASSHKSGAKNIQYFGAGTRLSVL.